This passage covers 17 T cell receptor beta chains from one sample sequenced in a study of response to subunit inactivated influenza vaccine. TCRdb fed the RT-PCR reads into MiXCR, producing one record per CDR3 protein. The data contain approximately 500,000 distinct CDR3 sequences, 10% to 15% of them singletons. This material consisted of PBMCs from blood, taken roughly 48 days after vaccination. The source is a man between 50 and 59 years old who received an inactivated influenza vaccine.

The rearrangement links TRBV12-3 or TRBV12-4 to TRBJ2-3; TRBD2 aligns across 9 bases. V lost 3 bases to trimming and J lost 6 bases; unmatched junction nucleotides: 10. CDR3 length: 16 amino acids. The CDR3 nucleotides read TGTGCCAGCAGTTTCCAGGGACTAGCAGGACCCGATACGCAGTATTTT. As protein: CASSFQGLAGPDTQYF.

The chain's CDR3 is CASSKGIGEKLFF. CDR3 nucleotides: TGTGCCAGCAGTAAGGGGATTGGTGAAAAACTGTTTTTT. This chain uses TRBV6-1 with TRBJ1-4, with D possibly matching TRBD1 (5 bases). Germline values: CDR1 MNHNS, CDR2 SASEGT. CDR3 length equals 13 residues. Trimming removed 5 bases at V and 7 bases at J, with 11 bases between.

In this sample, this clonotype turned up a few times. The chain joins TRBV10-3 to TRBJ1-1, with a weak D call TRBD1 (6 bases). This CDR3 spans 14 amino acids. V lost 6 bases, J lost 1 base, and 12 bases lay in between. Germline CDR1 is ENHRY and CDR2 is SYGVKD. The CDR3, as DNA: TGTGCCATCAGAGGACAGACATCGAACACTGAAGCTTTCTTT. Translation gives CAIRGQTSNTEAFF.

The genes are TRBV12-3 or TRBV12-4 and TRBJ2-1, with 13 bases fitting TRBD2. Germline trimming cut 3 bases from V and 6 bases from J; bases unmatched to any gene: 8. The CDR3 runs 17 residues. The CDR3 here is CASSFIVGLAGVNEQFF. CDR3 nucleotides: TGTGCCAGCAGTTTTATTGTCGGACTAGCGGGAGTCAATGAGCAGTTCTTC.

This clonotype occurred a few times. This chain connects TRBV5-5 to TRBJ2-2; D is perhaps TRBD1 or TRBD2 (6 bases each). CDR3 size: 16 residues. Looked up from germline, CDR1 is SGHKS and CDR2 is YYEKEE (reference sequence). Trimming left V 0 bases short and J 4 bases short, with 13 bases between. The CDR3 nucleotides read TGTGCCAGCAGCTTGGAGGGGGGCCGAGTCACCGGGGAGCTGTTTTTT. Protein sequence: CASSLEGGRVTGELFF.

The chain is built from TRBV5-4 and TRBJ1-1; 7 positions agree with TRBD1. The CDR3 is 15 amino acids. Germline-derived CDR1 and CDR2 are SGHNT and YYREEE (reference sequence). Trimming removed 0 bases from V and 5 bases from J; junction bases left unmatched: 7. This chain's CDR3 is CASSLDNRGTTEAFF. For the CDR3, the DNA is TGTGCCAGCAGCTTGGATAACAGGGGAACTACTGAAGCTTTCTTT.

This clonotype has at least ten counts. V is TRBV4-2 and J is TRBJ2-7, with 10 bases aligning to TRBD2. The CDR3 length is 15 residues. Per the germline V gene, CDR1 is LGHNA and CDR2 is YNFKEQ. With 0 bases clipped from V and 2 bases from J, the junction kept 1 base outside the gene matches. CDR3 residues: CASSQELAGAYEQYF. The CDR3 nucleotides read TGTGCCAGCAGCCAAGAGCTAGCGGGAGCCTACGAGCAGTACTTC.

This clonotype was seen many times. The V and J genes are TRBV10-3 and TRBJ2-5, with D hard to call. In germline, CDR1 is ENHRY, CDR2 SYGVKD. V was pared by 4 bases and J by 5 bases, with 5 bases between. The CDR3 runs 11 residues. CDR3 in amino acids: CAISVGETQYF. In nucleotides, the CDR3 is TGTGCCATCAGTGTGGGGGAGACCCAGTACTTC.

J is TRBJ2-7 and V is TRBV3-1; unclear D gene. This CDR3 is 15 amino acids long. The germline CDR1 and CDR2 sequences are LGHDT and YNNKEL (reference sequence). V lost 0 bases and J lost 2, with 11 bases in between. CDR3 in DNA: TGTGCCAGCAGCCAAGATGGAGAGCTTCCCTACGAGCAGTACTTC. This sequence encodes CASSQDGELPYEQYF.

This clonotype was seen many times. The CDR3 DNA reads as TGCAGCGTTTCCCGTGGATACAATGAGCAGTTCTTC. Translation gives CSVSRGYNEQFF. The chain is built from TRBV29-1 and TRBJ2-1, with D unresolved. Trimming stripped 5 bases from V and 4 bases from J, with 9 bases between. The CDR3 extends over 12 amino acids. The germline CDR1 and CDR2 sequences are SQVTM and ANQGSEA.

The rearrangement links TRBV12-3 or TRBV12-4 to TRBJ2-5; 7 bases line up with TRBD1. This CDR3 comprises 16 residues. V trimming: 6 bases; J trimming: 0 bases; junction bases outside the gene matches: 10. Written as DNA, the CDR3 is TGTGCCAGCAGCTACTACGGGACAGCCGACCAAGAGACCCAGTACTTC. Protein product: CASSYYGTADQETQYF.

The chain uses TRBV28 and TRBJ2-1, with 9 positions matching TRBD1. The CDR3 totals 14 residues. Losses at the gene ends were 7 bases for V and 6 bases for J; bases not matched to a gene: 7. The germline gives CDR1 MDHEN, CDR2 SYDVKM. Written as DNA, the CDR3 is TGTGCCAGCACAACCGGACAGGGGCTCAATGAGCAGTTCTTC. The encoded protein is CASTTGQGLNEQFF.

Written as DNA, the CDR3 is TGTGCCAGCAGCTTATCCGGGACGGTATATTCACCCCTCCACTTT. Translating gives CASSLSGTVYSPLHF. This chain joins TRBV7-6 and TRBJ1-6; a possible D gene is TRBD1 (5 bases). V lost 2 bases, J lost 8 bases, and 13 bases lay in between. The CDR3 covers 15 residues. CDR1 and CDR2 from the germline V gene are SGHVS and FNYEAQ.

Ten or more counts support this clonotype. The chain carries TRBV12-3 or TRBV12-4 and TRBJ2-3; D is ambiguous. The CDR3 covers 12 residues. V lost 3 bases to trimming and J lost 3 bases, with 4 bases between them. CDR3 coding DNA: TGTGCCAGCAGTTTTATAACAGATACGCAGTATTTT. This translates into CASSFITDTQYF.

This chain joins TRBV6-2 or TRBV6-3 and TRBJ1-2, with a weak D call TRBD1 (6 bases). The CDR3 sequence is 13 residues long. Germline CDR1 is MNHEY and CDR2 is SVGEGT. The germline V and J ends were trimmed by 4 bases and 4 bases, with 10 bases remaining between them. The CDR3 is CASSWGRAYGYTF. CDR3 nucleotides: TGTGCCAGCAGTTGGGGGCGCGCCTATGGCTACACCTTC.

This clonotype was seen only a few times. V is TRBV6-2 or TRBV6-3 and J is TRBJ2-7, with 8 positions matching TRBD2. Germline values: CDR1 MNHEY, CDR2 SVGEGT. The CDR3 is 13 amino acids. Germline trimming cut 6 bases from V and 6 bases from J; bases unmatched to any gene: 7. The CDR3 reads CASSLAGISEQYF. The CDR3 DNA is TGTGCCAGCAGCCTAGCGGGTATTAGCGAGCAGTACTTC.

The rearrangement uses TRBV4-2 and TRBJ1-1; 7 positions match TRBD1. CDR3 length equals 18 residues. Trimming removed 2 bases from V and 1 base from J; junction bases left unmatched: 13. Germline CDR1 LGHNA, CDR2 YNFKEQ. Written as DNA, the CDR3 is TGTGCCAGCAGCCAACCGTATGCCTCCGGGACAGAGAACACTGAAGCTTTCTTT. This sequence encodes CASSQPYASGTENTEAFF.